The clone carrying this T cell receptor (beta chain) was counted only a few times. The data were taken from a study of early T cells in non-severe SARS-CoV-2 infection. A single record per CDR3 protein comes from TCRdb applying MiXCR to the 5' RACE reads. The table has roughly 52,000 distinct CDR3 sequences, 6.5% to 9% seen once. CDR3 length equals 17 residues. Deletions cut 5 bases from V and 3 bases from J, with 22 bases between. Per germline, CDR1 SGHVS and CDR2 FQNEAQ. The material sequenced was whole blood. This chain joins TRBV7-8 and TRBJ2-5, with D possibly TRBD2 on 6 matching bases. This receptor was taken from an adult who was a healthcare worker with PCR-confirmed SARS-CoV-2 infection or an uninfected control (not recorded which). The CDR3 bases are TGTGCCAGCAGCCCTGGGTATTCGGGAGATCGTGAAGAGACCCAGTACTTC. Its protein is CASSPGYSGDREETQYF.